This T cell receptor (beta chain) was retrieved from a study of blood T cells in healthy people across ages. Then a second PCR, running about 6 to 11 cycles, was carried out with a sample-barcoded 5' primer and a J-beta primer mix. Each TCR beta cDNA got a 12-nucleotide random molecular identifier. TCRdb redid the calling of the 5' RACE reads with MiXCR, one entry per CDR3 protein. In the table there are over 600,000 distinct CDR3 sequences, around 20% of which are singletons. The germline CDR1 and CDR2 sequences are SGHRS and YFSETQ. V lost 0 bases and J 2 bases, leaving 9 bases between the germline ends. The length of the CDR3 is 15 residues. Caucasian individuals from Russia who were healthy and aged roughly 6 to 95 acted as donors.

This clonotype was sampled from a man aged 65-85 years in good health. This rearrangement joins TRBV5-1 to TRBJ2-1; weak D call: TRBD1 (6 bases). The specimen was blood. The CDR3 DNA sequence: TGCGCCAGCAGCTTGGGAAGGGGGACCTACAATGAGCAGTTCTTC. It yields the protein CASSLGRGTYNEQFF.